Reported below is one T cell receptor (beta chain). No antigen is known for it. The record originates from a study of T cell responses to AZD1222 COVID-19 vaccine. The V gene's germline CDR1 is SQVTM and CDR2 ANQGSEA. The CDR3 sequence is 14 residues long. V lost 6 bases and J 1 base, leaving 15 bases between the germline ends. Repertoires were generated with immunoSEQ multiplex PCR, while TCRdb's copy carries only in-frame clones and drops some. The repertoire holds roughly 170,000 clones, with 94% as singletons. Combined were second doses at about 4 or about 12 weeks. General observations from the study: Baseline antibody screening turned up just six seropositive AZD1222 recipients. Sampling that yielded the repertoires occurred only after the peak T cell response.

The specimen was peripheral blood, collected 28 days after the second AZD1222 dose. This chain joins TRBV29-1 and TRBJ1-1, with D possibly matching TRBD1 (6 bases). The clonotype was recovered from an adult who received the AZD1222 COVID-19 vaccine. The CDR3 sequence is CSVEGRGRNTEAFF. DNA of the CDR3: TGCAGCGTGGAGGGGAGGGGGAGGAACACTGAAGCTTTCTTT.